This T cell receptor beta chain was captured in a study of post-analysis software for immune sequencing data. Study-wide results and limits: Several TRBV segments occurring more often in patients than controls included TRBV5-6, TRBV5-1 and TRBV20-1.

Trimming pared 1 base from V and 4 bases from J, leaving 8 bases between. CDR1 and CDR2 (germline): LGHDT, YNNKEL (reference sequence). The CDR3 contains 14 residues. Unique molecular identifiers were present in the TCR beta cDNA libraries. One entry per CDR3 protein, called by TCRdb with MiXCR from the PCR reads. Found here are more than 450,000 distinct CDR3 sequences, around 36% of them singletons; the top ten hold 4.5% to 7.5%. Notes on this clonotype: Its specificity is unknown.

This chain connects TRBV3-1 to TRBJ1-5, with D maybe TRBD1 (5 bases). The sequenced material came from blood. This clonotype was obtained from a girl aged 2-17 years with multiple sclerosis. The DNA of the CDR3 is TGTGCCAGCAGCCAAGGCAGGGTTAATCAGCCCCAGCATTTT. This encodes CASSQGRVNQPQHF.